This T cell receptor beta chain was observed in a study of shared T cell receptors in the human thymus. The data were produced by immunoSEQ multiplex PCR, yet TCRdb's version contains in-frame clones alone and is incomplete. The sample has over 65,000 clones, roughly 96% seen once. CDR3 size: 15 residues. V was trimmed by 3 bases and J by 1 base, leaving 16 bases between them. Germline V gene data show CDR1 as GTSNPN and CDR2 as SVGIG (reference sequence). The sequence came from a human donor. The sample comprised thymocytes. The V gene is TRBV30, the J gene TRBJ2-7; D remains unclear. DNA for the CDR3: TGTGCCTGGAGGACCCTCGGTTTTGGTTCCTACGAGCAGTACTTC. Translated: CAWRTLGFGSYEQYF.